The 4 T cell receptor beta chains below come from one sample, sequenced in a study of tumor-infiltrating lymphocytes in primary liver carcinoma. The template, around 520 ng total RNA, yielded TCR beta cDNA made with a constant-region primer. Slightly modified ARM-PCR with three nested multiplex PCR rounds yielded TCR beta libraries. PCR rounds one and two used TRBV1-TRBV30 forward primers with a C-beta reverse primer for about 11 cycles each. MiXCR, run by TCRdb on the multiplex PCR reads, gives a single entry per CDR3 protein. The sample consists of approximately 110,000 distinct CDR3 sequences, roughly 80% of them appearing once. Co-extracting RNA and DNA was done with roughly 17-32 mg of unsorted bulk tissue as input. The specimen was liver tumor tissue from sampling region 3. This sample's subset: tumor region T3, left-lateral pole. All receptors derive from a man aged 35-49 years with primary liver carcinoma and hepatitis B virus infection.

This clonotype was recorded at least ten times. J is TRBJ1-5 and V is TRBV6-5, with 8 bases identical to TRBD1. The germline V gene has CDR1 MNHEY and CDR2 SVGAGI. Trimming removed 4 bases from V and 7 bases from J; junction bases left unmatched: 9. CDR3 length: 15 amino acids. This CDR3 reads CASSSGQEGGQPQHF. The CDR3 DNA follows: TGTGCCAGCAGTTCGGGACAGGAAGGGGGACAGCCCCAGCATTTT.

Note on this clonotype: At one boundary the junction diverges from the germline segment, which might be a read error. V gene TRBV10-3 combines with J gene TRBJ2-3; D is possibly TRBD2 (5 bases). CDR3 size: 15 residues. The V gene's germline CDR1 is ENHRY and CDR2 SYGVKD. The CDR3 nucleotides read TGTGTCATCAGTGAAGGGAGCGGCAGCACAGATACGCGGTATTTT. The encoded protein is CVISEGSGSTDTRYF.

On this clonotype itself: At one end, the junction sequence differs from germline, possibly due to a read error. The rearrangement uses TRBV5-5 and TRBJ2-7; 9 nucleotides match TRBD1. This CDR3 contains 15 residues. Germline CDR1 SGHKS, CDR2 YYEKEE (reference sequence). The CDR3: CASSLSGTGCNELHF. The CDR3 nucleotides are TGTGCCAGCAGCTTGTCCGGGACAGGGTGCAACGAGCTGCACTTC.

About this clonotype itself: A junction boundary mismatches the germline segment, possibly from a read error. This chain joins TRBV11-2 and TRBJ2-4; weak D call: TRBD2 (6 bases). The V gene's germline CDR1 is SGHAT and CDR2 FQNNGV. The CDR3 consists of 14 residues. CDR3 sequence reads: CASSLAGPKNTQYF. The CDR3 coding sequence is TGTGCCAGCAGCTTGGCGGGACCGAAAAACACTCAGTACTTC.